This passage covers 27 T cell receptor beta chains from one sample sequenced in a study of T cells expressing NK-cell markers. TCRdb derives one entry per CDR3 protein from the 5' RACE reads, leaving out DNA. Its table lists around 470,000 distinct CDR3 sequences. Source material: blood T cells: a sorted CD56 or NKG2C T cell subset, CD4+ or CD8+ T cells, or bulk PBMC T cells (not recorded which). The source is a woman in her forties or fifties in good health.

The CDR3 loop reads CASSWGPKREGRRNEQFF. The chain carries TRBV7-6 and TRBJ2-1; the D gene TCRdb calls, TRBD2, cannot be checked with no DNA. CDR3 length equals 18 residues. Germline CDR1 and CDR2: SGHVS and FNYEAQ.

V gene TRBV11-3 combines with J gene TRBJ2-1. Per germline, CDR1 SGHNT and CDR2 YENEEA. This CDR3 is 12 amino acids long. The chain's CDR3 is CASTNSDTEQFF.

The gene calls are TRBV6-2 or TRBV6-3 and TRBJ2-2; the D call of TRBD1 rests on TCRdb alone, since no DNA is present to check it. The CDR3 is made up of 13 amino acids. Looked up from germline, CDR1 is MNHEY and CDR2 is SVGEGT. The CDR3 sequence is CASSYEGPGELFF.

This sequence joins TRBV6-5 and TRBJ2-2. CDR1 MNHEY and CDR2 SVGAGI come from the germline V gene. The CDR3 is 14 amino acids. CDR3 amino acids: CASSYQVVAGELFF.

The chain carries TRBV20-1 and TRBJ2-5; absent DNA, TCRdb's TRBD2 call cannot be checked. Looked up from germline, CDR1 is DFQATT and CDR2 is SNEGSKA (reference sequence). There are 16 residues in the CDR3. The CDR3 protein is CSASHGSAELGETQYF.

The chain uses TRBV3-1 and TRBJ1-4; TCRdb names TRBD1, which stays unverified in the absence of DNA. Per the germline V gene, CDR1 is LGHDT and CDR2 is YNNKEL (reference sequence). This CDR3 has 16 amino acids. The CDR3 loop is CASSQMGQGSDEKLFF.

This chain links TRBV25-1 with TRBJ2-7. The CDR3 has 14 residues. Germline assignment: CDR1 MGHDK and CDR2 SYGVNS. CDR3 residues: CASSEPGRPYEQYF.

The V and J genes are TRBV4-1 and TRBJ2-7; without DNA, the TCRdb call of TRBD1 cannot be checked. Germline loops: CDR1 MGHRA, CDR2 YSYEKL. The CDR3 is 14 residues long. The CDR3 region is CASSLAGGPWEQYF.

The chain combines TRBV19 with TRBJ2-1; TCRdb selects TRBD2, and the lack of DNA leaves this call unchecked. Germline assignment: CDR1 LNHDA and CDR2 SQIVND (reference sequence). The CDR3 spans 15 residues. The CDR3 loop reads CASSIGGTRGNEQFF.

This chain links TRBV5-5 with TRBJ2-1; no DNA is available, so the TRBD2 call from TCRdb remains unchecked. Germline CDR1 and CDR2: SGHKS and YYEKEE (reference sequence). CDR3 length: 19 residues. CDR3 residues: CASSLRAPSGVSSYNEQFF.

The V and J genes are TRBV6-2 or TRBV6-3 and TRBJ2-3; TCRdb's assignment of TRBD1 cannot be checked, as there is no DNA. CDR1 is MNHEY, CDR2 SVGEGT, per germline. The CDR3 runs 14 residues. This CDR3 is CASSTRVPTDTQYF.

The rearrangement uses TRBV6-5 and TRBJ2-3; there is no DNA to check the TCRdb D call of TRBD2. The CDR3 runs 15 residues. CDR1 and CDR2 (germline): MNHEY, SVGAGI. The CDR3 loop is CASSLSGKRLDTQYF.

V and J are TRBV24-1 and TRBJ2-2. The CDR3 totals 14 residues. Germline V gives CDR1 KGHDR, CDR2 SFDVKD. The CDR3 sequence: CATSDLQTNGELFF.

The chain joins TRBV30 to TRBJ2-1; TCRdb indicates TRBD2, and absent DNA this call remains unverified. This CDR3 has 13 amino acids. Germline lookup yields CDR1 GTSNPN and CDR2 SVGIG (reference sequence). CDR3 residues: CAWEGPAGVEQFF.

This rearrangement joins TRBV4-1 to TRBJ1-4; TCRdb proposes TRBD1, but this gene call is untestable without DNA. Germline V gene lookup returns CDR1 MGHRA and CDR2 YSYEKL. The CDR3 is 17 amino acids. The CDR3 loop reads CASSQAWDRGTNEKLFF.

The chain recombines TRBV10-3 with TRBJ2-5. Germline lookup yields CDR1 ENHRY and CDR2 SYGVKD. CDR3 length: 16 amino acids. The CDR3 sequence: CAISEAIDVSQETQYF.

CDR3 protein: CATSRDGSTDTQYF. J is TRBJ2-3 and V is TRBV15. The CDR3 covers 14 residues. Germline CDR1 and CDR2: LNHNV and YYDKDF (reference sequence).

The V call is TRBV5-1, the J call TRBJ2-5; TCRdb selects TRBD1, and the lack of DNA leaves this call unchecked. Germline values: CDR1 SGHRS, CDR2 YFSETQ. This CDR3 is 15 amino acids long. The CDR3 sequence: CASSPDTLGGGTQYF. Complete variable domain (other parts from reference TRBV5-1 and TRBJ2-5): KAGVTQTPRYLIKTRGQQVTLSCSPISGHRSVSWYQQTPGQGLQFLFEYFSETQRNKGNFPGRFSGRQFSNSRSEMNVSTLELGDSALYLCASSPDTLGGGTQYFGPGTRLLVL.

The chain combines TRBV20-1 with TRBJ2-3; the D call of TRBD1 rests on TCRdb alone, since no DNA is present to check it. The CDR3 extends over 13 amino acids. In germline, CDR1 is DFQATT, CDR2 SNEGSKA (reference sequence). This CDR3 reads CSANGQGTDTQYF.

This rearrangement joins TRBV6-5 to TRBJ2-1. CDR3 length equals 14 residues. Germline V gives CDR1 MNHEY, CDR2 SVGAGI. This CDR3 is CASSYGDRSAEQFF.

The genes are TRBV28 and TRBJ2-7; TCRdb selects TRBD1, and the lack of DNA leaves this call unchecked. This CDR3 contains 15 residues. The germline CDR1 and CDR2 sequences are MDHEN and SYDVKM. The CDR3 loop is CASSLQGGPSYEQYF.

The CDR3 sequence is CASRGTGVETQYF. The gene calls are TRBV10-2 and TRBJ2-5; there is no DNA to check the TCRdb D call of TRBD1. The CDR3 runs 13 residues. CDR1 and CDR2 from the germline V gene are WSHSY and SAAADI.

The rearrangement links TRBV6-5 to TRBJ2-7; lacking DNA, the TRBD2 call made by TCRdb goes unchecked. Germline V gene sequence: CDR1 MNHEY, CDR2 SVGAGI. The CDR3 is 13 residues long. CDR3: CASRAWGAYEQYF.

The chain uses TRBV29-1 and TRBJ2-7. The CDR3 totals 14 residues. Germline V CDR1 and CDR2: SQVTM, ANQGSEA. This CDR3 is CSVSLGWTSYEQYF.

The gene calls are TRBV5-5 and TRBJ2-5; TCRdb lists TRBD1, though no DNA is available to test this call. CDR3 length equals 15 residues. CDR1 is SGHKS, CDR2 YYEKEE, per germline (reference sequence). CDR3 residues: CASSFGTGPQETQYF. Filled out from reference TRBV5-5 and TRBJ2-5, the complete variable domain reads DAGVTQSPTHLIKTRGQQVTLRCSPISGHKSVSWYQQVLGQGPQFIFQYYEKEERGRGNFPDRFSARQFPNYSSELNVNALLLGDSALYLCASSFGTGPQETQYFGPGTRLLVL.

The chain carries TRBV6-5 and TRBJ2-1; TCRdb's D call of TRBD2 is untestable without DNA. Germline values: CDR1 MNHEY, CDR2 SVGAGI. The CDR3 sequence is 17 residues long. This chain's CDR3 is CASRVLAGGVSYNEQFF.

The chain links TRBV7-9 to TRBJ2-5; the TRBD2 assignment by TCRdb is unverifiable without DNA. The CDR3 is 15 residues long. Germline CDR1 reads SEHNR; CDR2 reads FQNEAQ (reference sequence). This chain's CDR3 is CASSLAGGLQETQYF.